The T cell receptor beta chain under discussion was sequenced for a study of T-cell memory formation after mild COVID-19. Overall study results and limits: Contracting CD4+ clones sat mainly in CM and EM; CD8+ in EMRA.

This clonotype appeared a few times. Its cognate antigen is unknown. The junction had 15 bases not matched to a gene; V was cut back by 2 bases and J by 7 bases. The CDR3 consists of 17 residues. Germline assignment: CDR1 SGHDT and CDR2 YYEEEE. TCRdb re-called the 5' RACE reads with MiXCR, one entry per CDR3 protein. The table has approximately 500,000 distinct CDR3 sequences, about 23% seen once; the top ten hold about 12%. The source of this sequence is an adult woman who had mild COVID-19 (a few samples of this study predate the infection). Cell type and time point are not known. The material sequenced was PBMCs or a T cell subset sorted from them (not recorded which). V and J are TRBV5-6 and TRBJ1-2, with TRBD1 identical over 9 bases. The CDR3: CASSFPGQGSAVVGYTF. CDR3 nucleotide sequence: TGTGCCAGCAGCTTCCCGGGACAGGGTTCGGCGGTCGTTGGCTACACCTTC.